This is a list of T cell receptor beta chains from one sample in a study of cytomegalovirus exposure and HLA in healthy donors. The repertoire was sequenced with immunoSEQ multiplex PCR; TCRdb's copy has only in-frame clones and lacks some. The table lists about 65,000 clones, 78% of them singletons, with around 3% in the top ten. The material sequenced was PBMCs. These TCRs come from a girl aged 5-17 years in good health and CMV-seropositive. Each CDR3 is given with its conserved first and last residue. The order of the fields is D gene, clone size, V gene, J gene, CDR3 DNA, CDR3 protein. The D gene is left open where the match is weak. Clone size is given for some rows only: seen once, a few or many times, or a class if the clone is expanded.

D: .; size: .; V: TRBV29-1; J: TRBJ2-3; DNA: TGCAGCGTTGAGGAGGGGACAGATACGCAGTATTTT; CDR3: CSVEEGTDTQYF
D: .; size: .; V: TRBV7-2; J: TRBJ2-3; DNA: TGTGCCAGCAGCCCCTTGGAGTGGACAGATACGCAGTATTTT; CDR3: CASSPLEWTDTQYF
D: .; size: .; V: TRBV18; J: TRBJ1-3; DNA: TGTGCCAGCTCACGGGCACCGCTCTCTGGAAACACCATATATTTT; CDR3: CASSRAPLSGNTIYF
D: TRBD2; size: .; V: TRBV5-1; J: TRBJ2-3; DNA: TGCGCCAGCAGCCAACGACTAGCGGGGAACACAGATACGCAGTATTTT; CDR3: CASSQRLAGNTDTQYF
D: .; size: .; V: TRBV28; J: TRBJ2-7; DNA: TGTGCCAGCAGTTTCCGCGGGACCTACGAGCAGTACTTC; CDR3: CASSFRGTYEQYF
D: TRBD1; size: .; V: TRBV11-2; J: TRBJ2-7; DNA: TGTGCCAGCAGCTTTATCAGGGGGCAAGGCTCCTACGAGCAGTACTTC; CDR3: CASSFIRGQGSYEQYF
D: .; size: few; V: TRBV6-1; J: TRBJ2-2; DNA: TGTGCCAGCAAGCTAGAGACTGTAGTCGGGGAGCTGTTTTTT; CDR3: CASKLETVVGELFF
D: TRBD2; size: .; V: TRBV10-3; J: TRBJ2-5; DNA: TGTGCCACCTCAGCGGGGGAAGAGACCCAGTACTTC; CDR3: CATSAGEETQYF
D: .; size: once; V: TRBV6-5; J: TRBJ1-2; DNA: TGTGCCAGCAGTTACTCGAGTGGGGCCTATGGCTACACCTTC; CDR3: CASSYSSGAYGYTF
D: .; size: .; V: TRBV18; J: TRBJ1-1; DNA: TGTGCCAGCAGCACAGGGTCGTGGACTGAAGCTTTCTTT; CDR3: CASSTGSWTEAFF
D: .; size: .; V: TRBV10-2; J: TRBJ1-5; DNA: TGCGCCAGCAGTGACAGGGGAGGCAATCAGCCCCAGCATTTT; CDR3: CASSDRGGNQPQHF
D: .; size: .; V: TRBV6-1; J: TRBJ1-3; DNA: TGTGCCAGCAGTGAACGACCCGACACAGGAAACACCATATATTTT; CDR3: CASSERPDTGNTIYF